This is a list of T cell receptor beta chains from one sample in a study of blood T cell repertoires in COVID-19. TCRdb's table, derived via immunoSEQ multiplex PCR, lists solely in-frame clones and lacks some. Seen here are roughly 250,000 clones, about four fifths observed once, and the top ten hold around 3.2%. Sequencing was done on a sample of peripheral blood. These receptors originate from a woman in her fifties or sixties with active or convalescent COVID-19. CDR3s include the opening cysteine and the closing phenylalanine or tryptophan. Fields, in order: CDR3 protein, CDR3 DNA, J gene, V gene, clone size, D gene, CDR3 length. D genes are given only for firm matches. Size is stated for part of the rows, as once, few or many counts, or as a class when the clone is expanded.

CDR3aa: CASSWILTGESGYTF
CDR3nt: TGTGCCAGCAGCTGGATCCTCACAGGGGAAAGTGGCTACACCTTC
j_gene: TRBJ1-2
v_gene: TRBV5-4
abundance: once
d_gene: TRBD1
len: 15

CDR3aa: CASSANRGSGNTIYF
CDR3nt: TGTGCCAGCAGCGCAAACAGGGGATCTGGAAACACCATATATTTT
j_gene: TRBJ1-3
v_gene: TRBV9
abundance: NA
d_gene: TRBD1
len: 15

CDR3aa: CASSEVPSGRITDTQYF
CDR3nt: TGTGCCAGCAGTGAGGTACCTAGCGGGCGGATCACAGATACGCAGTATTTT
j_gene: TRBJ2-3
v_gene: TRBV6-1
abundance: NA
d_gene: TRBD2
len: 17

CDR3aa: CASSQGGQDTEAFF
CDR3nt: TGTGCCAGCAGCCAAGGAGGACAGGACACTGAAGCTTTCTTT
j_gene: TRBJ1-1
v_gene: TRBV4-2
abundance: NA
d_gene: TRBD1
len: 14

CDR3aa: CSATIYTEAFF
CDR3nt: TGCAGTGCTACCATTTACACTGAAGCTTTCTTT
j_gene: TRBJ1-1
v_gene: TRBV20-1
abundance: NA
d_gene: NA
len: 11

CDR3aa: CASSRGSTEAFF
CDR3nt: TGCGCCAGCAGCCGGGGGAGCACTGAAGCTTTCTTT
j_gene: TRBJ1-1
v_gene: TRBV5-1
abundance: once
d_gene: NA
len: 12

CDR3aa: CASSSAGGPSNEQFF
CDR3nt: TGTGCCAGCAGCTCAGCGGGGGGGCCGTCGAATGAGCAGTTCTTC
j_gene: TRBJ2-1
v_gene: TRBV7-6
abundance: NA
d_gene: TRBD2
len: 15

CDR3aa: CASSLLAGSDTQYF
CDR3nt: TGTGCCAGCAGCTTATTAGCGGGGTCTGATACGCAGTATTTT
j_gene: TRBJ2-3
v_gene: TRBV7-6
abundance: NA
d_gene: TRBD2
len: 14

CDR3aa: CASRIAGGNTGELFF
CDR3nt: TGTGCCAGCCGCATAGCGGGGGGGAACACCGGGGAGCTGTTTTTT
j_gene: TRBJ2-2
v_gene: TRBV6-6
abundance: NA
d_gene: TRBD2
len: 15

CDR3aa: CASSESGRNEQFF
CDR3nt: TGCGCCAGCAGTGAGTCGGGGCGCAATGAGCAGTTCTTC
j_gene: TRBJ2-1
v_gene: TRBV10-1
abundance: NA
d_gene: NA
len: 13

CDR3aa: CASSVDPQGGLEQYF
CDR3nt: TGTGCCAGCAGCGTAGATCCGCAGGGTGGTCTCGAGCAGTACTTC
j_gene: TRBJ2-7
v_gene: TRBV9
abundance: NA
d_gene: NA
len: 15

CDR3aa: CASSWGTASYEQYF
CDR3nt: TGTGCCAGCAGTTGGGGGACAGCGTCCTACGAGCAGTACTTC
j_gene: TRBJ2-7
v_gene: TRBV5-6
abundance: NA
d_gene: TRBD1
len: 14

CDR3aa: CASSKELGYTF
CDR3nt: TGTGCCAGCAGCAAAGAACTAGGCTACACCTTC
j_gene: TRBJ1-2
v_gene: TRBV21-1
abundance: NA
d_gene: NA
len: 11

CDR3aa: CSVEAGLVFNEQFF
CDR3nt: TGCAGCGTTGAGGCGGGACTAGTGTTCAATGAGCAGTTCTTC
j_gene: TRBJ2-1
v_gene: TRBV29-1
abundance: few
d_gene: TRBD2
len: 14

CDR3aa: CASSFPEGFRSEAFF
CDR3nt: TGTGCCAGCAGCTTTCCGGAGGGGTTTAGGTCTGAAGCTTTCTTT
j_gene: TRBJ1-1
v_gene: TRBV5-8
abundance: NA
d_gene: NA
len: 15

CDR3aa: CASSSSRETQYF
CDR3nt: TGTGCCAGCAGCTCTTCACGGGAGACCCAGTACTTC
j_gene: TRBJ2-5
v_gene: TRBV11-2
abundance: NA
d_gene: NA
len: 12

CDR3aa: CASRSRGNTEAFF
CDR3nt: TGTGCCAGCAGGTCCCGGGGGAACACTGAAGCTTTCTTT
j_gene: TRBJ1-1
v_gene: TRBV7-8
abundance: NA
d_gene: NA
len: 13

CDR3aa: CAIGTGPTDTQYF
CDR3nt: TGTGCCATCGGGACAGGGCCCACAGATACGCAGTATTTT
j_gene: TRBJ2-3
v_gene: TRBV10-3
abundance: NA
d_gene: TRBD1
len: 13

CDR3aa: CASSIPSRSYEQYF
CDR3nt: TGTGCCAGTAGTATTCCGTCCAGGTCCTACGAGCAGTACTTC
j_gene: TRBJ2-7
v_gene: TRBV19
abundance: NA
d_gene: NA
len: 14

CDR3aa: CSGRDRENGELFF
CDR3nt: TGCAGCGGCCGGGACAGGGAAAACGGGGAGCTGTTTTTT
j_gene: TRBJ2-2
v_gene: TRBV29-1
abundance: NA
d_gene: TRBD1
len: 13

CDR3aa: CASSDGQSYNSPLHF
CDR3nt: TGTGCCAGCAGTGATGGACAGTCCTATAATTCACCCCTCCACTTT
j_gene: TRBJ1-6
v_gene: TRBV25-1
abundance: NA
d_gene: NA
len: 15

CDR3aa: CASSIGVTGGANQPQHF
CDR3nt: TGTGCCAGTAGTATAGGCGTGACAGGGGGCGCGAATCAGCCCCAGCATTTT
j_gene: TRBJ1-5
v_gene: TRBV19
abundance: NA
d_gene: TRBD1
len: 17

CDR3aa: CASSYQAEVAGFAQDTQYF
CDR3nt: TGTGCCAGCAGTTACCAAGCGGAGGTAGCGGGGTTTGCACAAGATACGCAGTATTTT
j_gene: TRBJ2-3
v_gene: TRBV6-2/TRBV6-3
abundance: NA
d_gene: TRBD2
len: 19